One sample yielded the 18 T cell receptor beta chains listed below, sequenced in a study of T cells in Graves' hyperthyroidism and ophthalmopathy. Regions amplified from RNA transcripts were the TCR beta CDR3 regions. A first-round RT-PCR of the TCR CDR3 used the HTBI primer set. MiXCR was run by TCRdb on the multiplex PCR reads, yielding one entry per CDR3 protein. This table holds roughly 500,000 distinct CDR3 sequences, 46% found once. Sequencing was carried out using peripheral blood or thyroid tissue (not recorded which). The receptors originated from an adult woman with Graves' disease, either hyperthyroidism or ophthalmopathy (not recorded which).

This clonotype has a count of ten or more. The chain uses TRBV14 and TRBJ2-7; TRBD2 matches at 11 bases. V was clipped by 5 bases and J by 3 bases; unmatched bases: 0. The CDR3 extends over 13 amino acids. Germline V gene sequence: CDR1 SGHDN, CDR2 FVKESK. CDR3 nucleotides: TGTGCCAGCAGCACTAGCGGGAGCTACGAGCAGTACTTC. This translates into CASSTSGSYEQYF. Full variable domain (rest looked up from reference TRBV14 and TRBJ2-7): EAGVTQFPSHSVIEKGQTVTLRCDPISGHDNLYWYRRVMGKEIKFLLHFVKESKQDESGMPNNRFLAERTGGTYSTLKVQPAELEDSGVYFCASSTSGSYEQYFGPGTRLTVT.

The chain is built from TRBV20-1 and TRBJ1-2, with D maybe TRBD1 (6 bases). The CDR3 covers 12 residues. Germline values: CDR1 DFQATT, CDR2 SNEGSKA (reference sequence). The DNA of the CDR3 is TGCAGGACCGGGACAACTAACTATGGCTACACCTTC. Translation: CRTGTTNYGYTF.

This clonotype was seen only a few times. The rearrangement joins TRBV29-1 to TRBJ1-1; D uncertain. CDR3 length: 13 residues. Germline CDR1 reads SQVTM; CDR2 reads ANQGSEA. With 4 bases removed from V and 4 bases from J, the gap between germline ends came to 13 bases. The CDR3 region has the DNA TGCAGCGTTGTCCGGGAACGGGCCACTGAAGCTTTCTTT. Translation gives CSVVRERATEAFF.

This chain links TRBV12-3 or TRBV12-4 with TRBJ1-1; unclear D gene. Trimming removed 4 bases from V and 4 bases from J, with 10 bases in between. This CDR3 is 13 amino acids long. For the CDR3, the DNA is TGTGCCAGCAGTTACTCGCTGGGCACTGAAGCTTTCTTT. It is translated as CASSYSLGTEAFF.

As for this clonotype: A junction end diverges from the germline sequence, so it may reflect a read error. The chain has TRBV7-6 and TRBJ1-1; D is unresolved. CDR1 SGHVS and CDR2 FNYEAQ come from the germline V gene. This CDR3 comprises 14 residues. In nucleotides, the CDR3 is TGTGCCAGCAGAGGCGACGGACGGAACACTAAAGCTTTCTTT. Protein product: CASRGDGRNTKAFF. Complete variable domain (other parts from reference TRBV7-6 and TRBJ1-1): GAGVSQSPRYKVTKRGQDVALRCDPISGHVSLYWYRQALGQGPEFLTYFNYEAQQDKSGLPNDRFSAERPEGSISTLTIQRTEQRDSAMYRCASRGDGRNTKAFFGQGTRLTVV.

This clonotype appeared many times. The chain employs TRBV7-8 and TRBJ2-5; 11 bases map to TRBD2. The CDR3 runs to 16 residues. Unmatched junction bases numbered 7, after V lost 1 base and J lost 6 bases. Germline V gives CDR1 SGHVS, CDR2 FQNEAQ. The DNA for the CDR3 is TGTGCCAGCAGCTTAGTAATGACTAGCGGGACCAAGACCCAGTACTTC. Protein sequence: CASSLVMTSGTKTQYF.

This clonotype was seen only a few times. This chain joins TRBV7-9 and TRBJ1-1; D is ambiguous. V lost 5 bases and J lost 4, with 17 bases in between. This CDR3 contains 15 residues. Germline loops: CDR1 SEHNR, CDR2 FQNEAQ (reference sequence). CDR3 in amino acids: CASSPPSGEATEAFF. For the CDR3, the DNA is TGTGCCAGCAGCCCCCCTAGCGGGGAGGCCACTGAAGCTTTCTTT.

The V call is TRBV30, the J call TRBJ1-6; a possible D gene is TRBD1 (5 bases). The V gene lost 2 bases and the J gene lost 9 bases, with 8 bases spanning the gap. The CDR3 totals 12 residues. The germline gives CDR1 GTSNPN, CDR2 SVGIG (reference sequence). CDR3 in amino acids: CAWSSGGSPLHF. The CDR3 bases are TGTGCCTGGAGTTCGGGGGGTTCACCCCTCCACTTT.

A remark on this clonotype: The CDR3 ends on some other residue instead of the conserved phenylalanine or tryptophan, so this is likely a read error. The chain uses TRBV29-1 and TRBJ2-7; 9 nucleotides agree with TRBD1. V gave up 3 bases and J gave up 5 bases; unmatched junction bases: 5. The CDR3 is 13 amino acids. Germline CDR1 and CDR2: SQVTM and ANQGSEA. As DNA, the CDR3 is TGCAGCGTTGAGGACAGGGGCCAGAACGAGCAGTACCTC. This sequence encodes CSVEDRGQNEQYL.

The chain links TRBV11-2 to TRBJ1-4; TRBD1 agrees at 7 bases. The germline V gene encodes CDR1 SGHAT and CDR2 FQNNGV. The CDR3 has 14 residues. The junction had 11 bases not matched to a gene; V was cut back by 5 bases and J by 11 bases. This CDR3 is CASSTQGREWKLFF. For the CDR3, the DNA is TGTGCCAGCAGCACACAGGGGAGAGAGTGGAAACTGTTTTTT.

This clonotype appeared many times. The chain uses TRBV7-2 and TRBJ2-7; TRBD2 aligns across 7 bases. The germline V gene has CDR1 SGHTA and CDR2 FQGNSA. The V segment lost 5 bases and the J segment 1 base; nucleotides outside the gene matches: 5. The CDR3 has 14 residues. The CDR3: CASSRDYLSYEQYF. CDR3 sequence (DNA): TGTGCCAGCAGCCGGGACTATCTATCCTACGAGCAGTACTTC.

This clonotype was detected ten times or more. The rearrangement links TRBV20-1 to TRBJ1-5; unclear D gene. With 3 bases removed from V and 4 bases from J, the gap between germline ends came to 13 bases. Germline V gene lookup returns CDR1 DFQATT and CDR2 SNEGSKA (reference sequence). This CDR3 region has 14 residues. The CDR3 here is CSARGIVGNQPQHF. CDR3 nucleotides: TGCAGTGCTAGGGGGATCGTAGGGAATCAGCCCCAGCATTTT.

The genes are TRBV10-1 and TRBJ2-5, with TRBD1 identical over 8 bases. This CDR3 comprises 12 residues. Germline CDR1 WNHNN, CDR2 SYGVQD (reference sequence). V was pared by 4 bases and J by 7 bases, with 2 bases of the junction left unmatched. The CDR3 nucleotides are TGCGCCAGCAGTGGGACAGGGTGGACCCAGTACTTC. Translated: CASSGTGWTQYF.

CDR3 residues: CASSMGTFYEQYF. In DNA, the CDR3 is TGTGCCAGCAGCATGGGTACATTCTACGAGCAGTACTTC. The gene calls are TRBV7-8 and TRBJ2-7; D is unclear. Trimming took 5 bases from V and 3 from J, leaving 11 bases between them. This CDR3 is 13 amino acids long. The germline V gene has CDR1 SGHVS and CDR2 FQNEAQ.

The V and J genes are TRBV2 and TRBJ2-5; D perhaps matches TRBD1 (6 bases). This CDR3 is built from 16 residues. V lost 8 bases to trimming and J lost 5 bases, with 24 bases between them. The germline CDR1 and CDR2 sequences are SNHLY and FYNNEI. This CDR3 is CASSPLDRSLRETQYF. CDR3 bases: TGTGCCAGCTCACCACTAGACAGGAGCTTAAGGGAGACCCAGTACTTC.

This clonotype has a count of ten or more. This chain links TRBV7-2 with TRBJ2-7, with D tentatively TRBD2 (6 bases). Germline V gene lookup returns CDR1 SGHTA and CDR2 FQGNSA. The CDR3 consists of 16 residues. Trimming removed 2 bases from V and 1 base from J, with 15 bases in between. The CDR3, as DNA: TGTGCCAGCAGCTTATCCCACGGGAGTGGGTCCTACGAGCAGTACTTC. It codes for CASSLSHGSGSYEQYF.

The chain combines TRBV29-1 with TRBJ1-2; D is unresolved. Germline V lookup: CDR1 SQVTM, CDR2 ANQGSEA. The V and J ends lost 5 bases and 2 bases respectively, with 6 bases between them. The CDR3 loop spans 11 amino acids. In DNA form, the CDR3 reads TGCAGCGTTCTAGAAAACTATGGCTACACCTTC. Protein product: CSVLENYGYTF.

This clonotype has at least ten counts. The CDR3 is CASSEAEGYEQYF. Written as DNA, the CDR3 is TGTGCCAGCAGTGAAGCGGAGGGCTACGAGCAGTACTTC. The V call is TRBV2, the J call TRBJ2-7, with D possibly being TRBD2 (6 bases). CDR1 and CDR2 from the germline V gene are SNHLY and FYNNEI. CDR3 length: 13 residues. V was trimmed by 0 bases and J by 3 bases, leaving 6 bases between them. Full variable domain (rest looked up from reference TRBV2 and TRBJ2-7): EPEVTQTPSHQVTQMGQEVILRCVPISNHLYFYWYRQILGQKVEFLVSFYNNEISEKSEIFDDQFSVERPDGSNFTLKIRSTKLEDSAMYFCASSEAEGYEQYFGPGTRLTVT.